Below are 5 T cell receptor beta chains sequenced from a single sample in a study of cytomegalovirus exposure and HLA in healthy donors. PCR primers comprised 60 Vbeta and 13 Jbeta primers. Profiling relied on immunoSEQ multiplex PCR, and the TCRdb table lists in-frame clones only, not all of them. The data contain about 120,000 clones, approximately 72% of them singletons. Sample: PBMCs. These receptors were obtained from a man in his 60s in good health and CMV-seropositive.

This chain uses TRBV9 with TRBJ1-1; D is perhaps TRBD1 (5 bases). Germline-derived CDR1 and CDR2 are SGDLS and YYNGEE. With 9 bases removed from V and 0 bases from J, the gap between germline ends came to 15 bases. The CDR3 is made up of 14 amino acids. CDR3 bases: TGTGCCACCAGAAGAGACAGAATGAACACTGAAGCTTTCTTT. Amino acid sequence: CATRRDRMNTEAFF. The variable domain in full, completed from reference TRBV9 and TRBJ1-1, reads DSGVTQTPKHLITATGQRVTLRCSPRSGDLSVYWYQQSLDQGLQFLIQYYNGEERAKGNILERFSAQQFPDLHSELNLSSLELGDSALYFCATRRDRMNTEAFFGQGTRLTVV.

V is TRBV19 and J is TRBJ2-5; 7 positions agree with TRBD1. J gave up 1 base and V 6 bases, and 5 bases lay outside the gene matches. Looked up from germline, CDR1 is LNHDA and CDR2 is SQIVND (reference sequence). The CDR3 loop spans 14 amino acids. The chain's CDR3 is CASSMTGPQETQYF. The CDR3 DNA reads as TGTGCCAGTAGCATGACAGGGCCCCAAGAGACCCAGTACTTC.

The CDR3 spells CASSWEPGQGEETQYF. The CDR3, as DNA: TGCGCCAGCAGCTGGGAACCGGGACAGGGGGAAGAGACCCAGTACTTC. The chain carries TRBV5-1 and TRBJ2-5, with TRBD1 matching 11 bases. Trimming cost V 3 bases and J 3 bases; bases outside gene matches: 7. The CDR3 sequence is 16 residues long. From germline, CDR1 is SGHRS and CDR2 YFSETQ.

The chain couples TRBV29-1 to TRBJ1-6; D not resolved. Germline CDR1 reads SQVTM; CDR2 reads ANQGSEA. The CDR3 spans 16 residues. V was clipped by 6 bases and J by 9 bases, with 24 bases between them. The CDR3 loop is CSVKVGMEGLGSPLHF. Written as DNA, the CDR3 is TGCAGCGTCAAAGTCGGGATGGAGGGCCTCGGTTCACCCCTCCACTTT. Full variable domain (remainder filled in from reference TRBV29-1 and TRBJ1-6): SAVISQKPSRDICQRGTSLTIQCQVDSQVTMMFWYRQQPGQSLTLIATANQGSEATYESGFVIDKFPISRPNLTFSTLTVSNMSPEDSSIYLCSVKVGMEGLGSPLHFGNGTRLTVT.

This chain connects TRBV7-9 to TRBJ1-6; 7 bases line up with TRBD1. Germline CDR1 SEHNR, CDR2 FQNEAQ (reference sequence). Unmatched junction bases numbered 1, after V lost 1 base and J lost 10 bases. This CDR3 has 13 residues. CDR3 sequence: CASSLGTGSPLHF. In DNA form, the CDR3 reads TGTGCCAGCAGCTTAGGGACAGGCTCACCCCTCCACTTT.